The 9 T cell receptor beta chains below all came from one sample that was sequenced in a study of identical twins (dated by TCRdb to 2016 to 2018). Receptor libraries were prepared by 5' RACE. Instrument on record: Illumina HiSeq 2000. TCRdb applied fastp at Q25 and MiXCR to the public reads, then kept only in-frame beta chains. Merged by CDR3 protein, the rows form single entries marked with the most common genes and DNA. A total of hundreds of thousands of distinct CDR3 sequences appear in this sample, 9.5% of them only once. Roughly 6.4% of the sample belongs to the ten largest clones. These data were likewise used in another study, on yellow fever vaccine responses in identical twins.

Sequencing used CD8+ T cells sorted from blood. These receptors all come from a woman aged 18-29 years in good health.

The V call is TRBV15, the J call TRBJ2-5; D possibly corresponds to TRBD1 (6 bases). V was clipped by 5 bases and J by 3 bases, with 13 bases between them. CDR1 and CDR2 from the germline V gene are LNHNV and YYDKDF (reference sequence). This CDR3 has 14 amino acids. This chain's CDR3 is CATSGAGGEETQYF. The DNA for the CDR3 is TGTGCCACCAGCGGAGCTGGGGGCGAAGAGACCCAGTACTTC.

Many counts were recorded for this clonotype. V is TRBV7-2 and J is TRBJ2-3, with 14 nucleotides matching TRBD2. This CDR3 is built from 15 residues. CDR1 and CDR2 (germline): SGHTA, FQGNSA. The trim removed 5 bases at V and 4 bases at J, leaving 2 bases unmatched. Here the CDR3 reads CASSLTSGRADTQYF. As DNA, the CDR3 is TGTGCCAGCAGCCTGACTAGCGGGAGGGCAGATACGCAGTATTTT.

This clonotype turned up a few times. The chain joins TRBV29-1 to TRBJ2-5, with D perhaps given as TRBD1 or TRBD2 (5 bases each). This CDR3 is built from 16 residues. With 0 bases removed from V and 5 bases from J, the gap between germline ends came to 19 bases. Germline CDR1 SQVTM, CDR2 ANQGSEA. The CDR3 DNA reads as TGCAGCGTTGAAGATAGCCAGGGATCGAGGGGTGAGACCCAGTACTTC. Its translation: CSVEDSQGSRGETQYF. Combining the CDR3 with reference TRBV29-1 and TRBJ2-5 gives the whole variable domain SAVISQKPSRDICQRGTSLTIQCQVDSQVTMMFWYRQQPGQSLTLIATANQGSEATYESGFVIDKFPISRPNLTFSTLTVSNMSPEDSSIYLCSVEDSQGSRGETQYFGPGTRLLVL.

This sequence joins TRBV5-1 and TRBJ2-1; D perhaps matches TRBD1 (6 bases). Germline CDR1 reads SGHRS; CDR2 reads YFSETQ. The V end was cut by 2 bases, the J end by 5 bases, with 8 bases between. The CDR3 has 13 residues. DNA of the CDR3: TGCGCCAGCAGCTTTAGACAGGACAATGAGCAGTTCTTC. Its protein product is CASSFRQDNEQFF.

The chain joins TRBV10-3 to TRBJ2-1; no clear D. Trimming stripped 8 bases from V and 5 bases from J, with 7 bases between. Germline loops: CDR1 ENHRY, CDR2 SYGVKD. The CDR3 is 11 residues long. The CDR3, as DNA: TGTGCCATCGCCCGAAACAATGAGCAGTTCTTC. It is translated as CAIARNNEQFF.

The V call is TRBV6-2 or TRBV6-3, the J call TRBJ2-7; 8 bases fit TRBD1. Germline CDR1 MNHEY, CDR2 SVGEGT. This CDR3 has 15 residues. With V trimmed by 6 bases and J by 0 bases, 7 bases remained unmatched. In nucleotides, the CDR3 is TGTGCCAGCAGGCCGGACAGGGCAGTCTCCTACGAGCAGTACTTC. Translating gives CASRPDRAVSYEQYF.

The V call is TRBV9, the J call TRBJ2-1; D not resolved. Germline V lookup: CDR1 SGDLS, CDR2 YYNGEE. Trimming pared 0 bases from V and 0 bases from J, leaving 7 bases between. The CDR3 is 15 amino acids. CDR3 amino acids: CASSVEKGSYNEQFF. Here the CDR3 DNA reads TGTGCCAGCAGCGTAGAAAAGGGCTCCTACAATGAGCAGTTCTTC.

The chain joins TRBV6-1 to TRBJ2-7, with D hard to call. CDR1 is MNHNS, CDR2 SASEGT, per germline. The CDR3 spans 16 residues. Trimming stripped 7 bases from V and 4 bases from J, with 23 bases between. CDR3 amino acids: CASTSPLGENIYEQYF. The DNA for the CDR3 is TGTGCCAGCACCTCTCCCCTAGGCGAAAACATATACGAGCAGTACTTC.

This clonotype showed up many times. The rearrangement links TRBV12-3 or TRBV12-4 to TRBJ2-3; TRBD2 agrees at 11 bases. The V segment lost 5 bases and the J segment 1 base; nucleotides outside the gene matches: 5. The CDR3 runs to 16 residues. CDR3 bases: TGTGCCAGCAGTGCGGTACTAGCGGGGGGCACAGATACGCAGTATTTT. This gives the protein CASSAVLAGGTDTQYF.